These 3 T cell receptor beta chains were sequenced from one sample in a study of blood T cell repertoires in COVID-19. Profiled with immunoSEQ multiplex PCR; TCRdb holds only in-frame clones, not every one. The data show roughly 43,000 clones, with 70% to 85% seen just once and 10% to 15% held by the top ten. The sequencing input was peripheral blood. The receptor source for this set is a human donor in a cohort sampled during active COVID-19.

Only one count was recorded for this clone. The chain carries TRBV6-6 and TRBJ2-1; D is uncertain. Trimming took 4 bases from V and 13 from J, leaving 14 bases between them. The CDR3 totals 12 residues. CDR1 is MNHNY, CDR2 SVGAGI, per germline (reference sequence). The chain's CDR3 is CASSSASPQQFF. The CDR3, as DNA: TGTGCCAGCAGTTCCGCCTCGCCACAACAGTTCTTC.

This chain connects TRBV5-1 to TRBJ2-3; TRBD2 aligns across 8 bases. The V gene end was trimmed by 1 base and the J gene end by 1 base; junction bases not matched to a gene: 5. The CDR3 is made up of 16 amino acids. Germline CDR1 reads SGHRS; CDR2 reads YFSETQ. CDR3: CASSLQAGGGTDTQYF. The CDR3 coding sequence is TGCGCCAGCAGCTTGCAGGCGGGAGGAGGCACAGATACGCAGTATTTT.

Only a few counts were recorded for this clone. This chain joins TRBV6-2 or TRBV6-3 and TRBJ2-7, with TRBD1 identical over 7 bases. The V and J ends lost 4 bases and 12 bases, in that order; junction bases with no gene match: 12. The CDR3 has 13 residues. From germline, CDR1 is MNHEY and CDR2 SVGEGT. CDR3 nucleotide sequence: TGTGCCAGCAGTTTCCCCGGGACAGTGGAACCGTACTTC. Its translation is CASSFPGTVEPYF.